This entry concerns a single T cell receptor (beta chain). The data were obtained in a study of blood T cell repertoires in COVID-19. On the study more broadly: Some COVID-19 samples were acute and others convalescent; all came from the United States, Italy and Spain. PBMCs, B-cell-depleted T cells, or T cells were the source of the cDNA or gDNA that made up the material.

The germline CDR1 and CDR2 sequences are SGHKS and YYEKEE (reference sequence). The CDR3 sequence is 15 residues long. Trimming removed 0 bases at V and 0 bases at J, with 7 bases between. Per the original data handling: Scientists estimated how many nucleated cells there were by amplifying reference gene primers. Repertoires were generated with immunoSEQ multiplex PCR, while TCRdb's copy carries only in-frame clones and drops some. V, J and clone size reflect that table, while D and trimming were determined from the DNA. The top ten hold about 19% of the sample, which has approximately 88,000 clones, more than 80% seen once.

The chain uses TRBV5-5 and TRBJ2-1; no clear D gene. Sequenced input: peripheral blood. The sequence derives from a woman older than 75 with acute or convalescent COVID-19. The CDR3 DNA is TGTGCCAGCAGCTTGGGGGCGAGCTCCTACAATGAGCAGTTCTTC. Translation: CASSLGASSYNEQFF.